The entry below describes one T cell receptor beta chain. Its antigen is unidentified. The repertoire was sequenced with immunoSEQ multiplex PCR; TCRdb's copy has only in-frame clones and lacks some. The top ten clones hold roughly 1.1% of a sample with some 100,000 clones, roughly 80% of them seen once. The data were taken from a study of OX40 agonist ivuxolimab in advanced cancers. The overall study: Earlier treatment with anti-PD-1, anti-PD-L1 or anti-CTLA-4 was permitted, and 30% to 40% had received some.

General study points: At 0.1 to 3.0 mg/kg, clonal expansion of CD4+ and CD8+ blood T cells had occurred by week 6.

Sequenced material: CD4+ or CD8+ T cells sorted from blood, taken in a trial of the OX40 agonist ivuxolimab. This clonotype originated in an adult with an advanced solid tumor such as melanoma, head and neck, liver or kidney cancer.

The CDR3 loop reads CASSLFYTPENSPLHF. CDR3 sequence (DNA): TGTGCCAGCAGTTTATTTTACACTCCGGAGAATTCACCCCTCCACTTT. The V and J genes are TRBV28 and TRBJ1-6; no clear D. Germline V CDR1 and CDR2: MDHEN, SYDVKM. CDR3 size: 16 residues. The V gene lost 1 base and the J gene lost 7 bases, with 14 bases spanning the gap.